This T cell receptor beta chain was identified in a study of cytomegalovirus exposure and HLA in healthy donors. Study-level background: Approximately 81% of roughly 400 genotyped donors fell in the Caucasian-associated ancestry cluster.

Note on this clone: The target antigen is unknown.

Study-wide findings and caveats: In vitro data verified a few CMV-associated chains as specific for CMV antigens. Reports showed the classifier diagnosing cytomegalovirus status with high specificity and sensitivity.

The PCR ran on 60 Vbeta and 13 Jbeta primers. The table came from immunoSEQ multiplex PCR; TCRdb's copy has only in-frame clones and leaves some out. Of tens of thousands of clones in the sample, roughly 70% are singletons; the top ten hold roughly 25%. This CDR3 has 17 residues. The source of this sequence is a man over 45 in good health and CMV-seropositive. Sequencing input: PBMCs. The chain carries TRBV21-1 and TRBJ1-5; the table's D call, TRBD1, was not checked against the DNA. TRBV21-1 represents a pseudogene. CDR3 residues: CASSKEGSTESNQPQHF. DNA for the CDR3: TGTGCCAGCAGCAAAGAGGGGTCGACCGAGAGCAATCAGCCCCAGCATTTT.